The source of this T cell receptor beta chain is a study of OX40 agonist ivuxolimab in advanced cancers. Points from the study as a whole: Low normalized T-cell clonal expansion was additionally recorded for some nonresponders.

Libraries were prepared by immunoSEQ multiplex PCR; TCRdb keeps only in-frame clonotypes and omits some of them. The table lists approximately 80,000 clones, under 85% of them singletons, with around 3.8% in the top ten. Germline loops: CDR1 MGHRA, CDR2 YSYEKL. V lost 4 bases and J lost 7, with 16 bases in between. The CDR3 consists of 15 residues. Of note for this clone: Its target is not known.

The sample was CD4+ or CD8+ T cells sorted from blood, taken in a trial of the OX40 agonist ivuxolimab. The chain combines TRBV4-1 with TRBJ2-2, with D unclear. The sequence came from an adult with an advanced solid tumor such as melanoma, head and neck, liver or kidney cancer. As DNA, the CDR3 is TGCGCCAGCAGCCCCGAGAAGGGCCGACACGGGGAGCTGTTTTTT. Translating it yields CASSPEKGRHGELFF.